This TCR gamma chain was observed in a study of γδ T cells in repeated Plasmodium falciparum infection. Flow sorting of PBMC yielded separate Vgamma9/Vdelta2+ and Vdelta2-negative gammadelta T cell populations for bulk repertoire analysis. Germline V lookup: CDR1 EGSTGY, CDR2 YDSYTSSV. There are 13 residues in the CDR3. TCRdb reprocessed the multiplex PCR reads through CATT. The data contain 20,000 to 30,000 gamma-chain clones, 3% of them seen just once; the ten biggest clones take up roughly 30%. About this clone: TCRdb attributes to this sequence the protein of a much larger clone, which differs from the DNA translation at residue 3; a read error is likely, and the protein displayed is translated from the DNA.

This sequence joins TRGV4 and TRGJ1 or TRGJ2. Here the J gene was assigned by germline matching of the DNA, as TCRdb has none. The sequence was obtained from a pool of human donors (malaria-infected and uninfected, not separated). Sequenced sample: gamma-delta T cells from blood. For the CDR3, the DNA is TGTGCCGCCTGGGATGATCTTTATTATAAGAAACTCTTT. This gives the protein CAAWDDLYYKKLF.